This TCR beta chain was recorded in a study of blood T cell repertoires in COVID-19. Study at large: Acute and convalescent COVID-19 specimens originated in the United States, Italy and Spain. T cells, B-cell-depleted T cells, or PBMCs supplied cDNA or gDNA.

Methods used by the authors: Reference gene primer amplification yielded estimated nucleated cell counts. The protocol was immunoSEQ multiplex PCR, while the TCRdb copy is restricted to in-frame clones and leaves out a portion. From that table come the V and J calls and clone size; the DNA was used to work out D and trimming. The data show roughly 200,000 clones, roughly 84% seen once. Seattle enrolled patients during active infection and tracked them longitudinally. The CDR3 loop spans 15 amino acids. V was trimmed by 4 bases and J by 0 bases, leaving 11 bases between them. The germline V gene encodes CDR1 SGHNT and CDR2 YYREEE (reference sequence).

The source of this sequence is a woman of 80 years or more with COVID-19, enrolled during active disease. Material for sequencing was peripheral blood. The gene calls are TRBV5-4 and TRBJ1-3, with a possible D match to TRBD1 (6 bases). Here the CDR3 reads CASSTQGGSGNTIYF. In DNA, the CDR3 is TGTGCCAGCAGCACGCAAGGGGGCTCTGGAAACACCATATATTTT.